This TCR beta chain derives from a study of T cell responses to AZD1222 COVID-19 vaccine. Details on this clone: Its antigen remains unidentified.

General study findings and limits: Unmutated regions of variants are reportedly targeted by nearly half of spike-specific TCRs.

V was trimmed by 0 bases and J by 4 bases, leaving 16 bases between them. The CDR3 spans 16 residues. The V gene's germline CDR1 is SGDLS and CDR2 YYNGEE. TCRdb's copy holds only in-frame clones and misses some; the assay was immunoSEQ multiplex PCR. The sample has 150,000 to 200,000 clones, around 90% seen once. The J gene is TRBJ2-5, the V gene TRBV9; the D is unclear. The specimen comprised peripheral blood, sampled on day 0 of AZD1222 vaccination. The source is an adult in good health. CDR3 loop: CASSVEWAHLGETQYF. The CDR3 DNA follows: TGTGCCAGCAGCGTAGAGTGGGCCCACCTAGGAGAGACCCAGTACTTC.